This T cell receptor (beta chain) was sequenced during a study of blood T cell repertoires in COVID-19. Study-wide context: Italy, Spain and the United States were the sources of the convalescent and acute COVID-19 samples.

This CDR3 is 13 amino acids long. With 3 bases removed from V and 4 bases from J, the gap between germline ends came to 10 bases. Using immunoSEQ multiplex PCR, the repertoire was profiled, and TCRdb retains in-frame clones only, with some absent. In the table there are a few hundred thousand clones, 84% of which are singletons. Symptom resolution, clearance, or two negative PCRs marked the recovered donors of Cohort 3. The clonotype was recovered from a woman aged 40-49 years who had recovered from COVID-19. The chain links TRBV5-3 to TRBJ1-2; D call uncertain. TRBV5-3 has ORF status, its function being uncertain. Sequences were obtained from PBMCs or T cells enriched from blood (not recorded which). CDR3 sequence (DNA): TGTGCCAGAAGCTATAGAGCCACCTATGGCTACACCTTC. It specifies CARSYRATYGYTF.